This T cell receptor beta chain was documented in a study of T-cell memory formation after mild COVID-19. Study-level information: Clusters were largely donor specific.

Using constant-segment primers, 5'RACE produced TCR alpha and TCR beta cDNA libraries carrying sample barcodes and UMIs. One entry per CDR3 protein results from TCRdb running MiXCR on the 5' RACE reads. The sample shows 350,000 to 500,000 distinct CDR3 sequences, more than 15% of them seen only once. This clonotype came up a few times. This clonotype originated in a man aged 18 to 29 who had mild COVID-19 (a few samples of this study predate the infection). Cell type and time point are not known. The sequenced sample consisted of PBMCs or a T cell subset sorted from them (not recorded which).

The CDR3 bases are TGCGCCAGCAGCCACCGACAGGGATCGGAAGGCTACACCTTC. It translates to CASSHRQGSEGYTF. The J gene is TRBJ1-2, the V gene TRBV5-1; 7 bases fit TRBD1. CDR3 length: 14 residues. CDR1 and CDR2 (germline): SGHRS, YFSETQ. Unmatched junction bases numbered 11, after V lost 4 bases and J lost 8 bases.